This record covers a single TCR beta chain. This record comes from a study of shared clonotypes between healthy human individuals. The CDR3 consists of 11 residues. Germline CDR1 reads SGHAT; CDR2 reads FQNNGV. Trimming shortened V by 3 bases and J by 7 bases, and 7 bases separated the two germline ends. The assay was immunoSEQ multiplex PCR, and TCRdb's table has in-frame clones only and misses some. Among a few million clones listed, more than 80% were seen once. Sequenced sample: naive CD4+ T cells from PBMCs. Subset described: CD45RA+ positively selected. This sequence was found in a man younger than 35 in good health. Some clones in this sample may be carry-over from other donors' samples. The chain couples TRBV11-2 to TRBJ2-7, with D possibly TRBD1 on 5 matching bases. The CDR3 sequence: CASSLGQEQYF. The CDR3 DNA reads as TGTGCCAGCAGCTTGGGGCAAGAGCAGTACTTC.